The rows below give T cell receptor beta chains drawn from one sample of a study of cytomegalovirus exposure and HLA in healthy donors. The repertoire was sequenced with immunoSEQ multiplex PCR; TCRdb's copy has only in-frame clones and lacks some. The table records 100,000 or so clones, 65% to 75% of them present only once. Sequencing input: PBMCs. These receptors all stem from a woman aged 18 to 35 in good health and CMV-seropositive. CDR3s include the opening cysteine and the closing phenylalanine or tryptophan. Fields, in order: D gene, clone size, V gene, CDR3 protein. The D gene is left open where the match is weak. Expanded clones get a size class; other rows say once, few or many, or leave the size out.

>NA|NA|TRBV28
CASSQGFGANVLTF
>TRBD1|NA|TRBV18
CASSLEDRDYEQYF
>TRBD2|NA|TRBV7-3
CASSKAGGLDEQFF
>NA|NA|TRBV19
CASSRGNEQFF
>TRBD2|NA|TRBV7-6
CASSPTGLADYEQYF
>TRBD1|NA|TRBV18
CASSPRDSALNTEAFF
>TRBD2|NA|TRBV5-1
CASSALAQKETQYF
>TRBD2|NA|TRBV9
CASSVYSGIYNEQFF
>TRBD1|NA|TRBV6-1
CASEQGRNIQYF
>NA|NA|TRBV2
CASSTGHLGEAFF
>TRBD1|NA|TRBV5-5
CASTTGTGGPDTQYF
>NA|few|TRBV13
CASSSRRTGVKIEQYF
>TRBD1|once|TRBV29-1
CSAGQGNEQFF
>TRBD1|NA|TRBV2
CASSEDWAGGQPQHF
>NA|once|TRBV6-4
CASSPQVTDTQYF
>NA|NA|TRBV7-2
CASSAAGNPYEQYF
>NA|NA|TRBV19
CASTIGLTTEAFF
>TRBD1|NA|TRBV19
CASSITTGGYYGYTF
>TRBD2|NA|TRBV29-1
CSVDLAEETQYF
>NA|once|TRBV7-9
CASSLAYDTANYGYTF
>TRBD1|NA|TRBV7-9
CSSSPQGATEAFF
>NA|NA|TRBV6-4
CASSDSDRLTGELFF
>NA|once|TRBV10-3
CAIRPDSISYEQYF